This T cell receptor (beta chain) is from a study of blood T cell repertoires in COVID-19. Study-level information: Some COVID-19 samples were acute and others convalescent; all came from the United States, Italy and Spain. T cells, B-cell-depleted T cells, or PBMCs provided the cDNA or gDNA that served as material.

Profiling relied on immunoSEQ multiplex PCR, and the TCRdb table lists in-frame clones only, not all of them. The sample has about 170,000 clones, over 75% seen once; the top ten hold approximately 1.3%. There are 15 residues in the CDR3. The V gene lost 1 base and the J gene lost 5 bases, with 14 bases spanning the gap. CDR1 is MNHEY and CDR2 is SVGEGT in the germline V gene. The genes are TRBV6-2 or TRBV6-3 and TRBJ2-5, with D tentatively TRBD2 (5 bases). The sequence came from a man aged 60-69 years who had recovered from COVID-19. Sequenced: peripheral blood. The CDR3 sequence is CASSYWSRGWETQYF. CDR3 DNA sequence: TGTGCCAGCAGTTACTGGAGCCGAGGGTGGGAGACCCAGTACTTC.